A single sample gave rise to the 28 T cell receptor beta chains below, sequenced in a study of T cell responses to AZD1222 COVID-19 vaccine. Generated by immunoSEQ multiplex PCR, the TCRdb table keeps only in-frame clones and is missing some. The sample holds 150,000 or so clones, about nine tenths seen once. Specimen: peripheral blood, collected after recovery from COVID-19. The receptors derive from an adult who had recovered from COVID-19.

The chain is built from TRBV14 and TRBJ1-1; 7 bases agree with TRBD1. After removal of 0 bases from V and 6 bases from J, the junction contained 19 bases not matched to a gene. Germline assignment: CDR1 SGHDN and CDR2 FVKESK. The CDR3 spans 19 residues. The CDR3 region has the DNA TGTGCCAGCAGCCAAGATTCTCTAGGTGATGGGACAGTCGAGGCTGAAGCTTTCTTT. This encodes CASSQDSLGDGTVEAEAFF.

The V and J genes are TRBV7-3 and TRBJ2-1, with a weak D call TRBD2 (6 bases). V was clipped by 2 bases and J by 4 bases, with 9 bases between them. From germline, CDR1 is SGHTA and CDR2 FQGTGA. This CDR3 has 14 amino acids. The CDR3 DNA follows: TGTGCCAGCAGCTTATCGGGGGTATACAATGAGCAGTTCTTC. Translation gives CASSLSGVYNEQFF. Combining the CDR3 with reference TRBV7-3 and TRBJ2-1 gives the whole variable domain GAGVSQTPSNKVTEKGKYVELRCDPISGHTALYWYRQSLGQGPEFLIYFQGTGAADDSGLPNDRFFAVRPEGSVSTLKIQRTERGDSAVYLCASSLSGVYNEQFFGPGTRLTVL.

The chain combines TRBV28 with TRBJ2-3; 10 bases match TRBD2. The CDR3 covers 15 residues. Germline lookup yields CDR1 MDHEN and CDR2 SYDVKM. After removal of 5 bases from V and 1 base from J, the junction contained 3 bases not matched to a gene. CDR3 protein: CASSRTSGGTDTQYF. DNA of the CDR3: TGTGCCAGCAGTCGAACTAGCGGGGGCACAGATACGCAGTATTTT.

The chain employs TRBV4-1 and TRBJ1-1, with D maybe TRBD1 (5 bases). This CDR3 spans 18 amino acids. V gave up 0 bases and J gave up 5 bases, with 22 bases separating them. The germline V gene encodes CDR1 MGHRA and CDR2 YSYEKL. The CDR3 here is CASSQDPAGMVVGTEAFF. Here the CDR3 DNA reads TGCGCCAGCAGCCAAGATCCGGCAGGGATGGTAGTGGGGACTGAAGCTTTCTTT.

The chain employs TRBV6-2 or TRBV6-3 and TRBJ2-7, with 7 bases matching TRBD1. V was pared by 2 bases and J by 4 bases, with 5 bases of the junction left unmatched. CDR1 and CDR2 from the germline V gene are MNHEY and SVGEGT. The CDR3 runs 14 residues. As DNA, the CDR3 is TGTGCCAGCAGTTACAGACGGGACAGATACGAGCAGTACTTC. It codes for CASSYRRDRYEQYF.

The rearrangement joins TRBV19 to TRBJ1-2; D may be TRBD1 (5 bases). The germline V gene has CDR1 LNHDA and CDR2 SQIVND (reference sequence). The CDR3 is 13 residues long. The germline V and J ends were trimmed by 5 bases and 8 bases, with 15 bases remaining between them. The CDR3 spells CASSRQTSSGYTF. Written as DNA, the CDR3 is TGTGCCAGTAGTCGACAGACCTCTTCGGGCTACACCTTC. The entire variable domain, with the rest obtained from reference TRBV19 and TRBJ1-2, is as follows: DGGITQSPKYLFRKEGQNVTLSCEQNLNHDAMYWYRQDPGQGLRLIYYSQIVNDFQKGDIAEGYSVSREKKESFPLTVTSAQKNPTAFYLCASSRQTSSGYTFGSGTRLTVV.

This clone has only one observation. The genes are TRBV13 and TRBJ2-7; D may correspond to TRBD1 or TRBD2 (5 bases each). From germline, CDR1 is PRHDT and CDR2 FYEKMQ (reference sequence). Trimming shortened V by 2 bases and J by 0 bases, and 14 bases separated the two germline ends. The CDR3 extends over 16 amino acids. CDR3: CASSLRGVLSSYEQYF. The CDR3, as DNA: TGTGCCAGCAGCTTACGAGGGGTATTGAGCTCCTACGAGCAGTACTTC.

The chain carries TRBV18 and TRBJ2-7; 7 nucleotides line up with TRBD2. The length of the CDR3 is 15 residues. Per the germline V gene, CDR1 is KGHSH and CDR2 is LQKENI. Unmatched junction bases numbered 7, after V lost 4 bases and J lost 1 base. CDR3 region: CASSLSDSGSYEQYF. CDR3 nucleotides: TGTGCCAGCTCACTCTCAGATAGCGGGTCCTACGAGCAGTACTTC.

J is TRBJ2-7 and V is TRBV7-8, with 9 bases aligning to TRBD1. V was pared by 5 bases and J by 2 bases, with 10 bases of the junction left unmatched. The CDR3 is 16 amino acids. The germline V gene encodes CDR1 SGHVS and CDR2 FQNEAQ. In DNA, the CDR3 is TGTGCCAGCAGCGCAAACAGGGGGCTGATCACCTACGAGCAGTACTTC. Protein product: CASSANRGLITYEQYF.

The V call is TRBV7-3, the J call TRBJ1-2, with 10 bases identical to TRBD1. This CDR3 comprises 13 residues. The germline V gene has CDR1 SGHTA and CDR2 FQGTGA. The ends lost 5 bases at V and 6 bases at J; junction bases unmatched: 3. CDR3 loop: CASSPDRGNGYTF. As DNA, the CDR3 is TGTGCCAGCAGCCCGGACAGGGGGAATGGCTACACCTTC. The variable domain in full, completed from reference TRBV7-3 and TRBJ1-2, reads GAGVSQTPSNKVTEKGKYVELRCDPISGHTALYWYRQSLGQGPEFLIYFQGTGAADDSGLPNDRFFAVRPEGSVSTLKIQRTERGDSAVYLCASSPDRGNGYTFGSGTRLTVV.

The J gene is TRBJ1-1, the V gene TRBV29-1; 10 bases align to TRBD1. The V gene end was trimmed by 7 bases and the J gene end by 5 bases; junction bases not matched to a gene: 10. The CDR3 extends over 14 amino acids. Germline lookup yields CDR1 SQVTM and CDR2 ANQGSEA. The DNA of the CDR3 is TGCAGCGCCCGCGGGGGACAGGGGCTAACTGAAGCTTTCTTT. Translating it yields CSARGGQGLTEAFF.

The CDR3 is CASSSGLESYEQYF. In nucleotides, the CDR3 is TGCGCCAGCAGCTCGGGACTAGAGAGCTACGAGCAGTACTTC. This chain joins TRBV5-1 and TRBJ2-7, with 8 bases identical to TRBD2. CDR1 SGHRS and CDR2 YFSETQ come from the germline V gene. J lost 3 bases, V lost 3 bases, and 5 bases had no gene match. This CDR3 region has 14 residues.

The J gene is TRBJ2-1, the V gene TRBV11-3; 11 bases fit TRBD1. This CDR3 is 16 amino acids long. CDR1 is SGHNT and CDR2 is YENEEA in the germline V gene. V shed 3 bases, J shed 7 bases, and the junction held 8 bases outside the gene matches. DNA for the CDR3: TGTGCCAGCAGCTTCTTCGGACAGGGGGCATCGAATGAGCAGTTCTTC. Translated, it gives CASSFFGQGASNEQFF.

V and J are TRBV20-1 and TRBJ1-2; D is possibly TRBD1 (6 bases). With 6 bases removed from V and 8 bases from J, the gap between germline ends came to 13 bases. The germline V gene has CDR1 DFQATT and CDR2 SNEGSKA (reference sequence). The CDR3 loop spans 11 amino acids. The CDR3 sequence: CSANPGAGYTF. For the CDR3, the DNA is TGCAGTGCCAACCCAGGGGCCGGCTACACCTTC.

The chain links TRBV6-2 or TRBV6-3 to TRBJ1-1; D gene ambiguous. CDR3 length: 13 residues. CDR1 MNHEY and CDR2 SVGEGT come from the germline V gene. V was pared by 5 bases and J by 0 bases, with 7 bases between. The CDR3 spells CASSLTVNTEAFF. CDR3 bases: TGTGCCAGCAGTCTGACGGTGAACACTGAAGCTTTCTTT.

This clone was recorded only once. V is TRBV2 and J is TRBJ2-3; 7 bases are a match to TRBD1. This CDR3 comprises 16 residues. V was pared by 3 bases and J by 1 base, with 7 bases of the junction left unmatched. From germline, CDR1 is SNHLY and CDR2 FYNNEI. The CDR3 loop reads CASSDLDRLRTDTQYF. The DNA for the CDR3 is TGTGCCAGCAGTGATCTGGACAGGTTACGCACAGATACGCAGTATTTT.

The chain couples TRBV20-1 to TRBJ2-2; 11 positions match TRBD2. Germline CDR1 DFQATT, CDR2 SNEGSKA (reference sequence). The CDR3 is made up of 15 amino acids. V was pared by 3 bases and J by 5 bases, with 5 bases of the junction left unmatched. The CDR3 spells CSASHSGRATGELFF. CDR3 bases: TGCAGTGCTAGTCATAGCGGGAGGGCGACCGGGGAGCTGTTTTTT.

J is TRBJ2-7 and V is TRBV19; weak D call: TRBD1 (5 bases). The CDR3 is made up of 14 amino acids. Germline V gene sequence: CDR1 LNHDA, CDR2 SQIVND (reference sequence). Trimming cost V 5 bases and J 5 bases, with 16 bases left between them. DNA for the CDR3: TGTGCCAGTAGTCCGCCGGCAGGGTTAGACGAGCAGTACTTC. Amino acids: CASSPPAGLDEQYF.

The chain employs TRBV19 and TRBJ2-1, with 13 bases identical to TRBD2. The ends lost 0 bases at V and 8 bases at J; junction bases unmatched: 7. This CDR3 contains 17 residues. CDR1 is LNHDA, CDR2 SQIVND, per germline (reference sequence). This CDR3 reads CASSIDRSGLAGDEQFF. The CDR3 DNA reads as TGTGCCAGTAGTATAGATCGCTCCGGACTAGCGGGAGATGAGCAGTTCTTC.

This clone came up once. V is TRBV13 and J is TRBJ2-3; D might be TRBD1 or TRBD2, each matching 5 bases. CDR3 length: 13 amino acids. The V end was cut by 2 bases, the J end by 5 bases, with 8 bases between. CDR1 is PRHDT and CDR2 is FYEKMQ in the germline V gene (reference sequence). DNA of the CDR3: TGTGCCAGCAGCTTAAAGAGGGGAGATACGCAGTATTTT. It translates to CASSLKRGDTQYF.

This chain uses TRBV6-5 with TRBJ2-7, with TRBD1 identical over 9 bases. This CDR3 has 14 residues. Trimming at V came to 6 bases and at J to 4 bases, leaving 7 bases not matched to a gene. Germline V gene sequence: CDR1 MNHEY, CDR2 SVGAGI. CDR3: CASRHRGRRYEQYF. The CDR3 DNA sequence: TGTGCCAGCAGGCACAGGGGGCGCAGGTACGAGCAGTACTTC.

The rearrangement uses TRBV2 and TRBJ1-2; D ambiguous. This CDR3 comprises 10 residues. V dropped 3 bases and J dropped 7 bases, with 3 bases sitting between them. Per the germline V gene, CDR1 is SNHLY and CDR2 is FYNNEI. The CDR3: CASSDGGYTF. CDR3 coding DNA: TGTGCCAGCAGTGACGGTGGCTACACCTTC.

The rearrangement links TRBV3-1 (or the pseudogene TRBV3-2) to TRBJ2-7, with D maybe TRBD1 (6 bases). V was pared by 3 bases and J by 0 bases, with 9 bases between. Germline lookup yields CDR1 LGHDT and CDR2 YNNKEL (reference sequence). This CDR3 has 14 amino acids. This chain's CDR3 is CASSQEDSSYEQYF. CDR3 sequence (DNA): TGTGCCAGCAGCCAGGAGGACAGCTCCTACGAGCAGTACTTC.

This clone was counted a few times. This chain joins TRBV13 and TRBJ2-2; 7 bases agree with TRBD1. This CDR3 has 16 residues. V was clipped by 8 bases and J by 0 bases; unmatched bases: 9. CDR1 is PRHDT and CDR2 is FYEKMQ in the germline V gene (reference sequence). CDR3 sequence reads: CASSRDSLSNTGELFF. The CDR3, as DNA: TGTGCCAGCTCAAGGGACAGCTTATCGAACACCGGGGAGCTGTTTTTT.

The CDR3 sequence: CASRLNTEAFF. The CDR3 DNA is TGTGCCAGCAGACTGAACACTGAAGCTTTCTTT. The chain uses TRBV27 and TRBJ1-1; D call uncertain. Germline V gene sequence: CDR1 MNHEY, CDR2 SMNVEV (reference sequence). The V end was cut by 6 bases, the J end by 0 bases, with 2 bases between. This CDR3 has 11 amino acids.

This rearrangement joins TRBV5-6 to TRBJ1-2; D is uncertain. Trimming left V 2 bases short and J 3 bases short, with 8 bases between. CDR3 size: 13 residues. Germline values: CDR1 SGHDT, CDR2 YYEEEE. DNA for the CDR3: TGTGCCAGCAGCTTTGACACAGACTATGGCTACACCTTC. It translates to CASSFDTDYGYTF.

The rearrangement links TRBV3-1 (or the pseudogene TRBV3-2) to TRBJ1-2; possibly TRBD1 for D (6 bases). This CDR3 has 14 amino acids. Between the trimmed V and J ends, which lost 1 base and 8 bases, there was a span of 14 bases. Germline V gene data show CDR1 as LGHDT and CDR2 as YNNKEL (reference sequence). The CDR3 DNA reads TGTGCCAGCAGCCAAGGAGGGGGGGTAGGAGGCTACACCTTC. Translated: CASSQGGGVGGYTF.

The chain joins TRBV5-6 to TRBJ2-5, with 12 positions matching TRBD1. Germline CDR1 is SGHDT and CDR2 is YYEEEE. V was clipped by 4 bases and J by 4 bases; unmatched bases: 2. This CDR3 comprises 14 residues. The chain's CDR3 is CASSRDRGRETQYF. DNA for the CDR3: TGTGCCAGCAGCCGGGACAGGGGGCGAGAGACCCAGTACTTC.